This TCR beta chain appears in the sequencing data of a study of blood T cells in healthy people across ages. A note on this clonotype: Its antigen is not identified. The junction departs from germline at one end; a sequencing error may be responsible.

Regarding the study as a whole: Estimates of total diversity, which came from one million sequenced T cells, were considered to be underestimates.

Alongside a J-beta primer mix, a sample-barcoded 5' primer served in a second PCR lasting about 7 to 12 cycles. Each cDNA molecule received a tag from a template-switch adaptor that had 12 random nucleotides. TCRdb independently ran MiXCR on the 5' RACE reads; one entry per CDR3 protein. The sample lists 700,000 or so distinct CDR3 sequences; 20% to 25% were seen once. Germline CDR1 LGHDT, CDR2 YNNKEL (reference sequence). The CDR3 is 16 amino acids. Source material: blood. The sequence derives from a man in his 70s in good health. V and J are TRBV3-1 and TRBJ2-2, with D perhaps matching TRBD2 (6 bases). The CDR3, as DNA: TGTGCCAGCAGCCCGGTAGCGGAAACGAACGCCGGGGAGCTGTTTTTT. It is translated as CASSPVAETNAGELFF.